The TCR beta chain described here comes from a study of graft-versus-host responses after intestinal transplantation. Germline V CDR1 and CDR2: MDHEN, SYDVKM. This CDR3 is 11 amino acids long. The protocol was immunoSEQ multiplex PCR, while the TCRdb copy is restricted to in-frame clones and leaves out a portion. Of more than 50,000 clones listed, about nine tenths were seen once; the top ten hold under 2%. Lamina propria and intraepithelial lymphocytes were released by processing graft tissue. The gene calls are TRBV28 and TRBJ2-7, with D hard to call. This TCR was sampled from a human patient who received an intestinal transplant, so some T cells may come from the graft donor. Material: ileum tissue, obtained more than 350 days after transplant. CDR3 bases: TGTCTAGTAGGGCCGCCTTATGAGCAGTACTTC. The encoded protein is CLVGPPYEQYF. The full variable domain, rest sourced from reference TRBV28 and TRBJ2-7, is DVKVTQSSRYLVKRTGEKVFLECVQDMDHENMFWYRQDPGLGLRLIYFSYDVKMKEKGDIPEGYSVSREKKERFSLILESASTNQTSMYLCLVGPPYEQYFGPGTRLTVT.